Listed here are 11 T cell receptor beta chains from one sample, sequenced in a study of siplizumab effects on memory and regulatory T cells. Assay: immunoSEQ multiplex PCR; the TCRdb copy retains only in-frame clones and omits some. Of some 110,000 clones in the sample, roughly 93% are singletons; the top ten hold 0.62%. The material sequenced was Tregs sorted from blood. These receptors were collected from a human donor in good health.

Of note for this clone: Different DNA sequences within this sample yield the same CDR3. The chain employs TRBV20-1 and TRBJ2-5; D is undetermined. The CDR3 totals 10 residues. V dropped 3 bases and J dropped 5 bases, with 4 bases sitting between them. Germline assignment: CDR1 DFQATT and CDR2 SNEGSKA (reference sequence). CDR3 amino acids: CSARGETQYF. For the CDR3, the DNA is TGCAGTGCTAGGGGGGAGACCCAGTACTTC.

For the CDR3, the DNA is TGTGCCAGCAGCCCCCGAAGAGCGGGACCTCCCAATGAGCAGTTCTTC. Protein: CASSPRRAGPPNEQFF. This chain joins TRBV7-2 and TRBJ2-1, with 7 bases lining up with TRBD2. The J segment lost 6 bases and the V segment lost 5 bases, leaving 13 bases of the junction unmatched. CDR3 length: 16 amino acids. Per the germline V gene, CDR1 is SGHTA and CDR2 is FQGNSA.

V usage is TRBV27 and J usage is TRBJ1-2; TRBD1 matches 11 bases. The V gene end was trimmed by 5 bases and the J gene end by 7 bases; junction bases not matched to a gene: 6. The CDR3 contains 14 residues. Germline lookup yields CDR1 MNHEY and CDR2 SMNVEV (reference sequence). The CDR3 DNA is TGTGCCAGCAGTCGCGGACAGGGGGCTGCTGGCTACACCTTC. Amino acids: CASSRGQGAAGYTF.

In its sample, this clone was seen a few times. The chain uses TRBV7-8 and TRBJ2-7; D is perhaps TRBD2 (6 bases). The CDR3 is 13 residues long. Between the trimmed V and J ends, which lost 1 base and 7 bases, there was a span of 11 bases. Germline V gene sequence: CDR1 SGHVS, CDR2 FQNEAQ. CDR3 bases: TGTGCCAGCAGCTTAGTAGCGGCCGTGGAGCAGTACTTC. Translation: CASSLVAAVEQYF. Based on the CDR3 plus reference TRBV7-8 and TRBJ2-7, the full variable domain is GAGVSQSPRYKVAKRGQDVALRCDPISGHVSLFWYQQALGQGPEFLTYFQNEAQLDKSGLPSDRFFAERPEGSVSTLKIQRTQQEDSAVYLCASSLVAAVEQYFGPGTRLTVT.

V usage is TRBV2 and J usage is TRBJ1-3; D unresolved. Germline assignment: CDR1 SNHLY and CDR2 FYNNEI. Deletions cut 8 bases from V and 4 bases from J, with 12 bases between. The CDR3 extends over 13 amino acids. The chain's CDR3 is CASADRAGNTIYF. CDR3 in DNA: TGTGCCAGCGCAGATAGGGCGGGAAACACCATATATTTT.

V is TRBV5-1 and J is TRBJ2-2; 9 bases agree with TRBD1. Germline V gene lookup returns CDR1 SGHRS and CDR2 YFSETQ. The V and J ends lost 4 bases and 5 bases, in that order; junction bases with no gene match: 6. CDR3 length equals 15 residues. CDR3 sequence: CASSQRQGGTGELFF. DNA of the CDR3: TGCGCCAGCAGCCAAAGACAGGGGGGAACCGGGGAGCTGTTTTTT.

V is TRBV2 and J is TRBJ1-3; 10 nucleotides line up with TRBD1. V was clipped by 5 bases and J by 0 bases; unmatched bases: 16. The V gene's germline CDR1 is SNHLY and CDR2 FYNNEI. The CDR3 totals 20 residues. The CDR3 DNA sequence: TGTGCCAGCAGTATCAACTCGGGACAGGGGAAAACAAGCTCTGGAAACACCATATATTTT. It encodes CASSINSGQGKTSSGNTIYF.

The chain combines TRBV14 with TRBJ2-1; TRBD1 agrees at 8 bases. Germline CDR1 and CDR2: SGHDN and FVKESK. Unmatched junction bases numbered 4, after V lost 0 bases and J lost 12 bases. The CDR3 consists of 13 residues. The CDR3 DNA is TGTGCCAGCAGCCAAGACCTAACAGGGGGGCAGTTCTTC. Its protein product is CASSQDLTGGQFF.

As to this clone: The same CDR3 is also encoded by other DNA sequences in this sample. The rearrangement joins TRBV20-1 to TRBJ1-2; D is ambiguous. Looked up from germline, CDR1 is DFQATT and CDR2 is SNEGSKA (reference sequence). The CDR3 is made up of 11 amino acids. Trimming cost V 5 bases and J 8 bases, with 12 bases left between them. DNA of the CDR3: TGCAGTGCTCGGAGTTTCGGCGGCTACACCTTC. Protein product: CSARSFGGYTF.

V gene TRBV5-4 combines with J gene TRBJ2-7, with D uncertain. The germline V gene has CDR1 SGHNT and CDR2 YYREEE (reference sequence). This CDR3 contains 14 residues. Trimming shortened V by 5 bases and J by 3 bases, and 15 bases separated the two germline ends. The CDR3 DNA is TGTGCCAGCAGAGTTTTTGGGCGAGGCTACGAGCAGTACTTC. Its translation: CASRVFGRGYEQYF.

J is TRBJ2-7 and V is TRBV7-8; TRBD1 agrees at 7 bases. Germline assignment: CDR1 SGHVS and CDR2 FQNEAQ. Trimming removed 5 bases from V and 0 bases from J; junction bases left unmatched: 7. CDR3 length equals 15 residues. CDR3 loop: CASSQSTGSSYEQYF. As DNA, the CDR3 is TGTGCCAGCAGCCAGTCGACAGGGAGCTCCTACGAGCAGTACTTC.